One sample yielded the 20 T cell receptor beta chains listed below, sequenced in a study of cytomegalovirus exposure and HLA in healthy donors. The PCR employed 60 Vbeta primers together with 13 Jbeta primers. Profiling relied on immunoSEQ multiplex PCR, and the TCRdb table lists in-frame clones only, not all of them. The profile covers 83,000 or so clones, with 75% to 80% appearing a single time and 4.5% to 7% taken by the ten largest. Sequencing was performed on PBMCs. Receptor source: a female donor in good health and CMV-seronegative.

V is TRBV7-9 and J is TRBJ2-2; 8 bases map to TRBD2. The CDR3 contains 15 residues. The ends lost 1 base at V and 7 bases at J; junction bases unmatched: 5. The germline V gene encodes CDR1 SEHNR and CDR2 FQNEAQ (reference sequence). The CDR3 DNA is TGTGCCAGCAGCTTAGTCGCTCTAGCGGGCGGGGAGCTGTTTTTT. Amino acids: CASSLVALAGGELFF.

The chain is built from TRBV30 and TRBJ2-1; D unclear. The CDR3 totals 11 residues. Trimming shortened V by 3 bases and J by 13 bases, and 13 bases separated the two germline ends. Germline V CDR1 and CDR2: GTSNPN, SVGIG (reference sequence). The CDR3 region is CAWSSSAGQFF. CDR3 nucleotide sequence: TGTGCCTGGAGCTCTAGTGCCGGTCAGTTCTTC.

The chain is built from TRBV20-1 and TRBJ2-1, with D tentatively TRBD2 (6 bases). The CDR3 runs 11 residues. Germline V gene sequence: CDR1 DFQATT, CDR2 SNEGSKA (reference sequence). V was cut by 4 bases and J by 7 bases, with 8 bases left in between. The DNA of the CDR3 is TGCAGTGCTACGGAGGGAAATGAGCAGTTCTTC. This sequence encodes CSATEGNEQFF.

The chain carries TRBV7-2 and TRBJ1-1; D is ambiguous. CDR1 and CDR2 from the germline V gene are SGHTA and FQGNSA. Trimming cost V 0 bases and J 3 bases, with 14 bases left between them. CDR3 length: 16 amino acids. CDR3 region: CASSLATAFQDTEAFF. The CDR3 bases are TGTGCCAGCAGCTTAGCCACAGCATTCCAGGACACTGAAGCTTTCTTT.

This chain connects TRBV2 to TRBJ2-6, with 10 positions matching TRBD1. There are 17 residues in the CDR3. Germline assignment: CDR1 SNHLY and CDR2 FYNNEI. The V gene end was trimmed by 6 bases and the J gene end by 1 base; junction bases not matched to a gene: 6. CDR3 loop: CASRRDRGMSGANVLTF. CDR3 coding DNA: TGTGCCAGCAGGCGGGACAGGGGTATGTCTGGGGCCAACGTCCTGACTTTC.

The J gene is TRBJ2-7, the V gene TRBV4-2; the match to TRBD1 covers 11 bases. Per germline, CDR1 LGHNA and CDR2 YNFKEQ. With 5 bases clipped from V and 0 bases from J, the junction kept 3 bases outside the gene matches. The CDR3 sequence is 15 residues long. The CDR3 nucleotides are TGTGCCAGCAGCTCCGGGACAGGGGGCTCCTACGAGCAGTACTTC. Translation: CASSSGTGGSYEQYF.

This chain connects TRBV12-1 to TRBJ2-6; the table calls TRBD1, which could not be checked here. TRBV12-1 is described as a pseudogene. The CDR3 is 18 residues long. CDR3 nucleotide sequence: TGTGCCAGCAGCTGCCGGGACAGGGCTGCTCCTGGGGCCAACGTCCTGACTTTC. Protein sequence: CASSCRDRAAPGANVLTF.

The CDR3 bases are TGTGCCAGCAGCTTATCCCCACAGGTATCCTACGAGCAGTACTTC. Translated, it gives CASSLSPQVSYEQYF. The gene calls are TRBV7-2 and TRBJ2-7; D possibly corresponds to TRBD1 (5 bases). Trimming removed 2 bases from V and 1 base from J, with 12 bases in between. This CDR3 contains 15 residues. Looked up from germline, CDR1 is SGHTA and CDR2 is FQGNSA.

The V call is TRBV10-2, the J call TRBJ1-5, with D possibly matching TRBD1 (5 bases). Germline V gene sequence: CDR1 WSHSY, CDR2 SAAADI. The CDR3 contains 15 residues. Trimming left V 0 bases short and J 4 bases short, with 10 bases between. CDR3: CASSESTGGNQPQHF. In nucleotides, the CDR3 is TGCGCCAGCAGTGAGTCGACGGGGGGGAATCAGCCCCAGCATTTT.

The gene calls are TRBV5-8 and TRBJ2-5; 13 bases fit TRBD2. Germline V gives CDR1 SGHTS, CDR2 YDEGEE. CDR3 size: 15 residues. Germline trimming cut 3 bases from V and 2 bases from J; bases unmatched to any gene: 1. The CDR3 here is CASSWGLAGQETQYF. The CDR3, as DNA: TGTGCCAGCAGCTGGGGACTAGCGGGACAAGAGACCCAGTACTTC.

CDR3 coding DNA: TGTGCCAGCAGCTTAGGAGGCAGAATCCTCACAGATACGCAGTATTTT. Its translation: CASSLGGRILTDTQYF. This chain uses TRBV11-2 with TRBJ2-3; D is undetermined. V dropped 1 base and J dropped 2 bases, with 13 bases sitting between them. The CDR3 extends over 16 amino acids. Germline-derived CDR1 and CDR2 are SGHAT and FQNNGV.

This chain uses TRBV19 with TRBJ2-3; D is perhaps TRBD1 (5 bases). The CDR3 length is 13 residues. V was shortened by 3 bases and J by 3 bases, with 7 bases between the two germline ends. Looked up from germline, CDR1 is LNHDA and CDR2 is SQIVND (reference sequence). CDR3 nucleotide sequence: TGTGCCAGTAGTATGAGACAGACAGATACGCAGTATTTT. Its translation: CASSMRQTDTQYF.

The rearrangement joins TRBV29-1 to TRBJ2-3; 9 bases are a match to TRBD2. The CDR3 contains 15 residues. V lost 8 bases and J lost 0; bases outside the gene matches: 9. Looked up from germline, CDR1 is SQVTM and CDR2 is ANQGSEA. CDR3 nucleotides: TGCAGCTCTAGCTACACTAGCGGGAGCACAGATACGCAGTATTTT. Residues: CSSSYTSGSTDTQYF.

The chain links TRBV9 to TRBJ1-5; no firm D call. Germline V gives CDR1 SGDLS, CDR2 YYNGEE. The CDR3 contains 14 residues. Trimming stripped 0 bases from V and 5 bases from J, with 9 bases between. CDR3 in DNA: TGTGCCAGCAGCGTAGGCGTTGGAGATCAGCCCCAGCATTTT. This translates into CASSVGVGDQPQHF.

The chain joins TRBV29-1 to TRBJ2-7, with 8 bases lining up with TRBD1. After removal of 6 bases from V and 0 bases from J, the junction contained 7 bases not matched to a gene. CDR1 and CDR2 (germline): SQVTM, ANQGSEA. The length of the CDR3 is 14 residues. The CDR3 reads CSVGTGGSSYEQYF. The CDR3 bases are TGCAGCGTAGGGACAGGAGGGAGCTCCTACGAGCAGTACTTC.

The chain employs TRBV29-1 and TRBJ2-3, with 8 nucleotides matching TRBD2. The CDR3 runs to 16 residues. The junction had 11 bases not matched to a gene; V was cut back by 4 bases and J by 2 bases. Germline CDR1 reads SQVTM; CDR2 reads ANQGSEA. The CDR3 DNA sequence: TGCAGCGTTGTGGGGATAACTAGCGGCCTCACAGATACGCAGTATTTT. Its translation: CSVVGITSGLTDTQYF.

The gene calls are TRBV10-1 and TRBJ2-7; tentative D call: TRBD1 (6 bases). This CDR3 region has 12 residues. Germline CDR1 and CDR2: WNHNN and SYGVQD (reference sequence). V shed 10 bases and J shed 3 bases, with 13 bases lying between them. CDR3: CANRTGIYEQYF. CDR3 coding DNA: TGCGCCAACAGAACAGGGATCTACGAGCAGTACTTC.

As concerns this clone: The junction and the germline gene differ at one end; a read error may be behind it. This chain uses TRBV9 with TRBJ2-7; 7 nucleotides match TRBD2. Germline V lookup: CDR1 SGDLS, CDR2 YYNGEE. The CDR3 sequence is 15 residues long. CDR3 in DNA: TGTGCCAGCAGCGTAGGGGGCGGGGGAGCCAGTCGTTTGGACTTC. Protein: CASSVGGGGASRLDF.

This clone was detected only once. J is TRBJ2-5 and V is TRBV7-9, with 7 bases that match TRBD1. The CDR3 has 12 residues. The ends lost 10 bases at V and 1 base at J; junction bases unmatched: 3. CDR1 and CDR2 (germline): SEHNR, FQNEAQ (reference sequence). The CDR3 region is CATQGVQETQYF. CDR3 DNA: TGTGCCACCCAGGGGGTCCAAGAGACCCAGTACTTC.

The chain links TRBV27 to TRBJ2-3; 7 nucleotides match TRBD1. CDR1 and CDR2 (germline): MNHEY, SMNVEV (reference sequence). V shed 0 bases, J shed 2 bases, and the junction held 11 bases outside the gene matches. CDR3 length: 18 residues. The CDR3 region has the DNA TGTGCCAGCAGTTTATCGGTCAGGACAGGTTATCACACAGATACGCAGTATTTT. Translating it yields CASSLSVRTGYHTDTQYF.